This is a list of T cell receptor beta chains from one sample in a study of shared clonotypes between healthy human individuals. TCRdb's copy holds only in-frame clones and misses some; the assay was immunoSEQ multiplex PCR. The sample records fewer than 350,000 clones, around nine tenths being singletons. The sequenced sample was memory CD8+ T cells sorted from blood. Receptor source: a man aged 18 to 29 in good health. Each CDR3 is given with its conserved first and last residue. The D gene is left open where the match is weak.

V	length	J	D	CDR3	DNA
TRBV14	17	TRBJ2-3	TRBD2	CASSALGERGGQDTQYF	TGTGCCAGCAGCGCCCTAGGGGAGCGGGGGGGCCAAGATACGCAGTATTTT
TRBV18	17	TRBJ2-1	.	CASSPRRESPHYNEQFF	TGTGCCAGCTCACCACGGAGGGAGAGCCCCCACTACAATGAGCAGTTCTTC
TRBV5-6	15	TRBJ1-5	.	CASSLYRANAQPQHF	TGTGCCAGCAGCTTGTACAGGGCCAATGCTCAGCCCCAGCATTTT
TRBV29-1	18	TRBJ1-2	.	CSVEVRFPLLIATYGYTF	TGCAGCGTTGAAGTTCGGTTCCCCCTACTTATTGCCACCTATGGCTACACCTTC
TRBV4-2	15	TRBJ2-3	TRBD2	CASSQVSGVGDTQYF	TGTGCCAGCAGCCAAGTTAGCGGGGTGGGAGATACGCAGTATTTT
TRBV4-3	14	TRBJ2-7	.	CASSQVDGPDEQYF	TGCGCCAGCAGCCAAGTGGACGGACCTGACGAGCAGTACTTC
TRBV7-8	15	TRBJ2-5	.	CASSPIGQAGETQYF	TGTGCCAGCAGCCCGATCGGGCAGGCGGGAGAGACCCAGTACTTC
TRBV6-5	12	TRBJ2-5	.	CASSRNRETQYF	TGTGCCAGCAGTCGGAACAGGGAGACCCAGTACTTC
TRBV10-3	13	TRBJ1-1	.	CATEGDRDTEAFF	TGTGCCACGGAAGGCGATCGGGACACTGAAGCTTTCTTT
TRBV14	15	TRBJ1-1	TRBD1	CASSRPGTGNTEAFF	TGTGCCAGCAGCCGTCCCGGGACAGGGAACACTGAAGCTTTCTTT
TRBV4-3	18	TRBJ2-3	.	CASSQDGARPRGSDTQYF	TGCGCCAGCAGCCAAGATGGAGCGAGGCCTCGAGGTTCAGATACGCAGTATTTT
TRBV7-9	13	TRBJ2-7	.	CASSSRPSGEQYF	TGTGCCAGCAGCTCCAGACCCTCGGGTGAGCAGTACTTC
TRBV4-3	15	TRBJ2-7	.	CASSQPGATPYEQYF	TGCGCCAGCAGCCAACCAGGGGCCACTCCCTACGAGCAGTACTTC